The present T cell receptor (beta chain) was sequenced within a study of cytomegalovirus exposure and HLA in healthy donors. V lost 5 bases, J lost 7 bases, and 11 bases lay in between. This CDR3 is built from 12 residues. Germline lookup yields CDR1 SGHTA and CDR2 FQGNSA. In the PCR, 60 Vbeta and 13 Jbeta primers were used. Some clones are missing from TCRdb's copy, which holds only in-frame ones; the method was immunoSEQ multiplex PCR. The sample lists approximately 74,000 clones; under 70% were seen once. The chain recombines TRBV7-2 with TRBJ1-2, with D uncertain. The sample consisted of PBMCs. This receptor was taken from a man in his thirties or forties in good health and CMV-seropositive. The CDR3 region is CASSPRTVGYTF. CDR3 coding DNA: TGTGCCAGCAGCCCCCGGACTGTTGGCTACACCTTC.